Listed here are 28 T cell receptor beta chains from one sample, sequenced in a study of T-cell reconstitution after alpha-beta-depleted transplantation in children. TCRbeta library preparation incorporated unique molecular identifiers. TCRdb analysed the PCR reads with MiXCR anew, one entry per CDR3 protein. The sample holds about 440,000 distinct CDR3 sequences, around two fifths seen once. The sample was PBMCs, taken before TCRalphabeta/CD19-depleted stem cell transplant. The receptors shown here come from a girl aged 2-9 years with aplastic anemia, due to receive a stem cell transplant.

The gene calls are TRBV20-1 and TRBJ2-3; possibly TRBD2 for D (6 bases). Looked up from germline, CDR1 is DFQATT and CDR2 is SNEGSKA (reference sequence). Trimming left V 5 bases short and J 0 bases short, with 15 bases between. This CDR3 contains 15 residues. The CDR3 loop reads CSARKGGTSTDTQYF. The CDR3 DNA sequence: TGCAGTGCTCGGAAAGGCGGGACGAGCACAGATACGCAGTATTTT.

A few counts support this clonotype. The chain couples TRBV7-9 to TRBJ1-1; D remains unclear. The CDR3 consists of 13 residues. V was shortened by 8 bases and J by 2 bases, with 12 bases between the two germline ends. Germline lookup yields CDR1 SEHNR and CDR2 FQNEAQ (reference sequence). The CDR3 DNA reads TGTGCCAGCGGCAAGGACGGAAACACTGAAGCTTTCTTT. Its translation: CASGKDGNTEAFF.

The chain uses TRBV27 and TRBJ2-2; D may be TRBD1 or TRBD2 (6 bases each). V lost 5 bases and J 3 bases, leaving 16 bases between the germline ends. CDR1 and CDR2 from the germline V gene are MNHEY and SMNVEV (reference sequence). The CDR3 spans 16 residues. The DNA of the CDR3 is TGTGCCAGCAGTAGCCAGATGGGGGGCTACACCGGGGAGCTGTTTTTT. Translated: CASSSQMGGYTGELFF.

The V call is TRBV20-1, the J call TRBJ2-1; 7 nucleotides align to TRBD2. V lost 6 bases to trimming and J lost 3 bases; unmatched junction nucleotides: 11. Germline V gene data show CDR1 as DFQATT and CDR2 as SNEGSKA (reference sequence). The CDR3 consists of 15 residues. This CDR3 reads CSAPTAGSLYNEQFF. The CDR3 DNA sequence: TGCAGTGCGCCGACAGCGGGGAGCCTCTACAATGAGCAGTTCTTC.

Only a few counts were recorded for this clonotype. The rearrangement uses TRBV11-2 and TRBJ2-7; 7 bases line up with TRBD2. The CDR3 contains 14 residues. Germline-derived CDR1 and CDR2 are SGHAT and FQNNGV. V lost 4 bases, J lost 5 bases, and 8 bases stayed unmatched. The CDR3 DNA follows: TGTGCCAGCAGCTCTGGGACTAATCTGGACGAGCAGTACTTC. It specifies CASSSGTNLDEQYF.

In its sample, this clonotype was seen a few times. CDR3 amino acids: CASSSTPGASGANVLTF. In nucleotides, the CDR3 is TGTGCCAGCAGCTCGACTCCAGGGGCCTCTGGGGCCAACGTCCTGACTTTC. V usage is TRBV7-9 and J usage is TRBJ2-6, with D perhaps matching TRBD1 (6 bases). CDR1 is SEHNR, CDR2 FQNEAQ, per germline (reference sequence). V dropped 4 bases and J dropped 0 bases, with 13 bases sitting between them. CDR3 length equals 17 residues. Full variable domain (rest looked up from reference TRBV7-9 and TRBJ2-6): DTGVSQNPRHKITKRGQNVTFRCDPISEHNRLYWYRQTLGQGPEFLTYFQNEAQLEKSRLLSDRFSAERPKGSFSTLEIQRTEQGDSAMYLCASSSTPGASGANVLTFGAGSRLTVL.

This clonotype has a count of ten or more. The rearrangement joins TRBV7-2 to TRBJ2-3; D is unclear. Germline CDR1 SGHTA, CDR2 FQGNSA. Between the trimmed V and J ends, which lost 1 base and 6 bases, there was a span of 17 bases. CDR3 length: 16 residues. CDR3 sequence reads: CASSLVTTSPADTQYF. The DNA for the CDR3 is TGTGCCAGCAGCTTAGTCACTACATCTCCAGCGGATACGCAGTATTTT. Filled out from reference TRBV7-2 and TRBJ2-3, the complete variable domain reads GAGVSQSPSNKVTEKGKDVELRCDPISGHTALYWYRQSLGQGLEFLIYFQGNSAPDKSGLPSDRFSAERTGGSVSTLTIQRTQQEDSAVYLCASSLVTTSPADTQYFGPGTRLTVL.

This clonotype appeared a few times. V is TRBV7-2 and J is TRBJ2-7; D gene ambiguous. The germline V gene encodes CDR1 SGHTA and CDR2 FQGNSA. The CDR3 spans 14 residues. V gave up 5 bases and J gave up 9 bases, with 20 bases separating them. For the CDR3, the DNA is TGTGCCAGCAGCCCCCAGACACAACTACGAGTGCAGTACTTC. Amino acid sequence: CASSPQTQLRVQYF.

The chain uses TRBV6-5 and TRBJ2-7; D might be TRBD2 (6 bases). The CDR3 totals 13 residues. The V gene's germline CDR1 is MNHEY and CDR2 SVGAGI. V dropped 2 bases and J dropped 2 bases, with 7 bases sitting between them. The CDR3: CASSYERAYEQYF. In nucleotides, the CDR3 is TGTGCCAGCAGTTACGAGCGGGCCTACGAGCAGTACTTC.

The chain employs TRBV10-3 and TRBJ2-7; D possibly uses TRBD1 or TRBD2 (6 bases each). CDR3 length equals 17 residues. CDR1 is ENHRY and CDR2 is SYGVKD in the germline V gene. V lost 3 bases, J lost 3 bases, and 21 bases lay in between. Here the CDR3 reads CAISEQIGGGIDYEQYF. The CDR3 DNA reads TGTGCCATCAGTGAACAAATCGGAGGGGGGATAGACTACGAGCAGTACTTC.

The gene calls are TRBV3-1 and TRBJ2-1, with D perhaps matching TRBD2 (5 bases). V lost 2 bases and J lost 4, with 15 bases in between. This CDR3 is 16 amino acids long. From germline, CDR1 is LGHDT and CDR2 YNNKEL (reference sequence). As DNA, the CDR3 is TGTGCCAGCAGCCAAACTGTGGCGGGCGTATACAATGAGCAGTTCTTC. The encoded protein is CASSQTVAGVYNEQFF.

This clonotype was counted only a few times. The J gene is TRBJ2-5, the V gene TRBV28, with 11 positions matching TRBD1. Losses at the gene ends were 2 bases for V and 5 bases for J; bases not matched to a gene: 4. The CDR3 covers 15 residues. Germline V gives CDR1 MDHEN, CDR2 SYDVKM. The CDR3 loop reads CASSLGGQGVETQYF. The CDR3 DNA reads as TGTGCCAGCAGTTTAGGGGGACAGGGGGTTGAGACCCAGTACTTC.

This clonotype was recorded at least ten times. The chain employs TRBV21-1 and TRBJ2-2. TRBV21-1 is listed as a pseudogene. CDR3 length: 13 amino acids. The CDR3 loop is CASSLLCTGELFF. The CDR3 DNA reads as TGTGCCAGCAGTTTACTCTGCACCGGGGAGCTGTTTTTT.

A few counts support this clonotype. The chain recombines TRBV27 with TRBJ2-5; D call uncertain. CDR3 size: 12 residues. Germline CDR1 and CDR2: MNHEY and SMNVEV (reference sequence). The V end lost 7 bases, the J end lost 3 bases, and 9 bases lay between the germline ends. CDR3: CASKGQEETQYF. The DNA of the CDR3 is TGTGCCAGCAAAGGGCAGGAAGAGACCCAGTACTTC.

The chain couples TRBV27 to TRBJ2-5; tentative D call: TRBD1 (6 bases). CDR3 length equals 17 residues. Trimming took off 2 bases at V and 0 bases at J, with 16 bases between the two ends. Germline CDR1 MNHEY, CDR2 SMNVEV (reference sequence). CDR3 amino acids: CASSLGSRDNYQETQYF. The CDR3 DNA sequence: TGTGCCAGCAGTTTAGGGTCCCGGGACAACTACCAAGAGACCCAGTACTTC.

The CDR3 is CASSKRLAGALTDTQYF. DNA of the CDR3: TGTGCCAGCAGCAAACGACTAGCGGGGGCCCTCACAGATACGCAGTATTTT. The rearrangement uses TRBV5-6 and TRBJ2-3; TRBD2 matches at 12 bases. CDR1 is SGHDT, CDR2 YYEEEE, per germline. This CDR3 is built from 17 residues. V dropped 4 bases and J dropped 2; count of bases not matched to a gene: 8.

The chain links TRBV15 to TRBJ2-1, with TRBD1 identical over 11 bases. J lost 3 bases, V lost 6 bases, and 4 bases had no gene match. Germline assignment: CDR1 LNHNV and CDR2 YYDKDF (reference sequence). CDR3 size: 15 residues. The chain's CDR3 is CATSEGQGVYNEQFF. The DNA of the CDR3 is TGTGCCACCAGTGAGGGACAGGGGGTCTACAATGAGCAGTTCTTC.

This clonotype was recorded many times. The V call is TRBV20-1, the J call TRBJ1-5; D remains unclear. CDR3 length equals 12 residues. Germline loops: CDR1 DFQATT, CDR2 SNEGSKA (reference sequence). Between the trimmed V and J ends, which lost 4 bases and 3 bases, there was a span of 7 bases. The CDR3: CSAIQSNQPQHF. In nucleotides, the CDR3 is TGCAGTGCTATACAATCCAATCAGCCCCAGCATTTT.

The chain has TRBV4-1 and TRBJ2-7, with D perhaps matching TRBD1 (6 bases). The CDR3 length is 12 residues. Germline CDR1 is MGHRA and CDR2 is YSYEKL. V lost 5 bases and J lost 6, with 11 bases in between. The DNA for the CDR3 is TGCGCCAGCAGCGAACAGGGCTCCGAGCAGTACTTC. Translating it yields CASSEQGSEQYF.

The chain has TRBV3-1 and TRBJ2-6, with D maybe TRBD2 (5 bases). Germline loops: CDR1 LGHDT, CDR2 YNNKEL (reference sequence). CDR3 length: 16 residues. With 3 bases removed from V and 0 bases from J, the gap between germline ends came to 9 bases. The CDR3 region has the DNA TGTGCCAGCAGCCACCCGAGGGCCTCTGGGGCCAACGTCCTGACTTTC. Translation: CASSHPRASGANVLTF. The full variable domain, completed using reference TRBV3-1 and TRBJ2-6, is DTAVSQTPKYLVTQMGNDKSIKCEQNLGHDTMYWYKQDSKKFLKIMFSYNNKELIINETVPNRFSPKSPDKAHLNLHINSLELGDSAVYFCASSHPRASGANVLTFGAGSRLTVL.

The V call is TRBV20-1, the J call TRBJ2-5, with 12 bases that match TRBD2. J was trimmed by 4 bases and V by 3 bases; bases with no gene match: 6. CDR3 size: 15 residues. Germline V gene data show CDR1 as DFQATT and CDR2 as SNEGSKA (reference sequence). The CDR3: CSARALAGGTETQYF. The CDR3 coding sequence is TGCAGTGCTAGGGCACTAGCGGGGGGAACAGAGACCCAGTACTTC.

This clonotype was detected a few times. V gene TRBV5-6 combines with J gene TRBJ2-3; TRBD2 matches 9 bases. J was trimmed by 0 bases and V by 1 base; bases with no gene match: 9. This CDR3 has 18 residues. Germline CDR1 SGHDT, CDR2 YYEEEE. The CDR3 coding sequence is TGTGCCAGCAGCTTGCTAACTAGCGGGTGGGGAAGCACAGATACGCAGTATTTT. Protein: CASSLLTSGWGSTDTQYF.

The sample holds a few counts of this clonotype. This CDR3 reads CASSGTGGRWYEQYF. In nucleotides, the CDR3 is TGTGCCAGCAGTGGAACAGGGGGAAGATGGTACGAGCAGTACTTC. The gene calls are TRBV25-1 and TRBJ2-7, with 8 bases matching TRBD1. Losses at the gene ends were 4 bases for V and 4 bases for J; bases not matched to a gene: 9. Looked up from germline, CDR1 is MGHDK and CDR2 is SYGVNS. The CDR3 sequence is 15 residues long.

This clonotype was detected only once. The V gene is TRBV15, the J gene TRBJ2-3; 7 positions agree with TRBD1. V lost 0 bases and J lost 7; bases outside the gene matches: 16. Germline CDR1 reads LNHNV; CDR2 reads YYDKDF (reference sequence). The CDR3 length is 18 residues. CDR3: CATSRDRVGTALINTQYF. The CDR3 DNA reads as TGTGCCACCAGCAGAGATCGAGTGGGGACAGCGTTAATAAATACGCAGTATTTT.

V and J are TRBV7-9 and TRBJ2-6, with a possible D match to TRBD2 (6 bases). Looked up from germline, CDR1 is SEHNR and CDR2 is FQNEAQ (reference sequence). The CDR3 runs 16 residues. The ends were cut back, 5 bases at V and 1 base at J, with 12 bases in the middle. This CDR3 is CASSRPGTSGANVLTF. CDR3 in DNA: TGTGCCAGCAGCCGACCCGGGACTTCTGGGGCCAACGTCCTGACTTTC.

The sample holds many counts of this clonotype. The genes are TRBV27 and TRBJ2-7; 9 positions match TRBD1. This CDR3 is 14 amino acids long. Trimming at V came to 6 bases and at J to 3 bases, leaving 6 bases not matched to a gene. CDR1 and CDR2 from the germline V gene are MNHEY and SMNVEV (reference sequence). The CDR3 sequence is CASRRTGDHYEQYF. The CDR3 DNA follows: TGTGCCAGCAGGCGGACAGGGGACCACTACGAGCAGTACTTC.

This clonotype was detected a few times. The V gene is TRBV6-6, the J gene TRBJ1-5; TRBD1 agrees at 8 bases. The CDR3 loop spans 13 amino acids. From germline, CDR1 is MNHNY and CDR2 SVGAGI (reference sequence). V dropped 6 bases and J dropped 5; count of bases not matched to a gene: 3. In DNA form, the CDR3 reads TGTGCCAGCAGGGCACAGGGGGATCAGCCCCAGCATTTT. Residues: CASRAQGDQPQHF.

V gene TRBV7-2 combines with J gene TRBJ1-5; D is uncertain. The germline V and J ends were trimmed by 5 bases and 1 base, with 18 bases remaining between them. The CDR3 spans 17 residues. Germline lookup yields CDR1 SGHTA and CDR2 FQGNSA. The CDR3 DNA reads TGTGCCAGCAGCCCAGAGGAGAAGGTTGGGAGCAATCAGCCCCAGCATTTT. This codes for CASSPEEKVGSNQPQHF.